The 25 T cell receptor beta chains reported below all come from one sample, sequenced in a study of metastatic and nonmetastatic thyroid tumors. Treatment of any kind had been given to no patient before thyroid surgery. With MiXCR, TCRdb called clones anew from the PCR reads. The sample holds around 59,000 clones, 16% seen once. Sequenced input: blood. The receptors derive from a male donor with papillary thyroid cancer or a benign thyroid nodule (not recorded which). Some clones in this sample may be carry-over from other donors' samples.

This clone has just a few counts. This chain uses TRBV6-2 or TRBV6-3 with TRBJ2-7, with 11 bases fitting TRBD1. Unmatched junction bases numbered 2, after V lost 0 bases and J lost 7 bases. The length of the CDR3 is 14 residues. Germline CDR1 and CDR2: MNHEY and SVGEGT. The DNA of the CDR3 is TGTGCCAGCAGTTACTCTGGGACAGGGGGGGAGCAGTACTTC. This translates into CASSYSGTGGEQYF.

At least ten counts were recorded for this clone. This chain links TRBV7-9 with TRBJ1-2; perhaps TRBD1 as D (5 bases). Deletions cut 2 bases from V and 0 bases from J, with 7 bases between. Germline CDR1 reads SEHNR; CDR2 reads FQNEAQ (reference sequence). The CDR3 totals 14 residues. The CDR3 here is CASSLTTANYGYTF. As DNA, the CDR3 is TGTGCCAGCAGCTTAACGACAGCTAACTATGGCTACACCTTC.

This clone was seen repeatedly, ten times or more. V usage is TRBV6-1 and J usage is TRBJ1-5; D possibly corresponds to TRBD1 (5 bases). The CDR3 length is 16 residues. Germline V gene data show CDR1 as MNHNS and CDR2 as SASEGT. Trimming shortened V by 0 bases and J by 6 bases, and 15 bases separated the two germline ends. CDR3 in DNA: TGTGCCAGCAGTGAAGCCGGGGGACGGGCCATTCAGCCCCAGCATTTT. Translated: CASSEAGGRAIQPQHF.

As regards this clone: This could be a read error, since a much larger clone is one nucleotide away. V gene TRBV9 combines with J gene TRBJ2-7; D is perhaps TRBD2 (5 bases). Germline CDR1 is SGDLS and CDR2 is YYNGEE. This CDR3 has 14 amino acids. The CDR3 loop is CASSVGDSAHDQYF. The CDR3 bases are TGTGCCAGCAGCGTAGGGGATAGCGCCCACGATCAGTACTTC.

As to this clone: A much larger clone differs by one base, so this may be a read error. Other DNA sequences in this specimen translate into the identical CDR3. This chain connects TRBV7-9 to TRBJ2-5; D is undetermined. The CDR3 has 15 amino acids. In germline, CDR1 is SEHNR, CDR2 FQNEAQ (reference sequence). The CDR3 nucleotides read TGTGCCAGCAGCTTAGGAACTGGGCATCAAGAGACACAGTACTTC. Translation gives CASSLGTGHQETQYF.

This clone was detected many times. The chain combines TRBV29-1 with TRBJ2-7; no reliable D call. The CDR3 totals 13 residues. The germline V and J ends were trimmed by 1 base and 0 bases, with 7 bases remaining between them. The germline V gene encodes CDR1 SQVTM and CDR2 ANQGSEA. CDR3 sequence (DNA): TGCAGCGTTGAAGGGACCGTCTCCTACGAGCAGTACTTC. Translating gives CSVEGTVSYEQYF.

Turning to this clone: Just one base apart from a much larger clone, this may be a read error. The chain recombines TRBV15 with TRBJ2-7; the match to TRBD2 covers 9 bases. Germline assignment: CDR1 LNHNV and CDR2 YYDKDF (reference sequence). This CDR3 has 16 residues. The chain's CDR3 is CAASRERASGISVQYF. CDR3 coding DNA: TGTGCCGCCAGCAGGGAACGAGCTAGCGGGATCTCTGTGCAGTACTTC.

There are many counts of this clone. The chain combines TRBV20-1 with TRBJ2-3; D tentatively fits TRBD1 or TRBD2 (5 bases each). In germline, CDR1 is DFQATT, CDR2 SNEGSKA (reference sequence). CDR3 length: 12 amino acids. As DNA, the CDR3 is TGCAGGACCGGTGGGACGCCAGATACGCAGTATTTT. Translating it yields CRTGGTPDTQYF.

About this clone: A much more abundant neighbour one base away suggests this may be a read error. The gene calls are TRBV2 and TRBJ2-3, with 7 bases that match TRBD2. Germline V gene lookup returns CDR1 SNHLY and CDR2 FYNNEI. The CDR3 is made up of 14 amino acids. V lost 4 bases to trimming and J lost 5 bases; unmatched junction nucleotides: 6. CDR3 coding DNA: TGTGCCAGCAGTGTCGCGGCGGGGGTAGATACGCAGTATTTT. Translating it yields CASSVAAGVDTQYF.

At least ten counts were recorded for this clone. The chain couples TRBV7-2 to TRBJ1-4, with a weak D call TRBD1 (5 bases). Germline V gene sequence: CDR1 SGHTA, CDR2 FQGNSA. The CDR3 covers 15 residues. The V end was cut by 1 base, the J end by 2 bases, with 8 bases between. The CDR3: CASSLEGATNEKLFF. CDR3 sequence (DNA): TGTGCCAGCAGCTTAGAAGGGGCTACTAATGAAAAACTGTTTTTT.

This clone was seen ten or more times. This chain joins TRBV7-2 and TRBJ1-1; a possible D gene is TRBD1 (6 bases). Looked up from germline, CDR1 is SGHTA and CDR2 is FQGNSA. Trimming removed 2 bases from V and 6 bases from J, with 10 bases in between. The CDR3 covers 13 residues. CDR3 protein: CASSLTYRAEAFF. CDR3 sequence (DNA): TGTGCCAGCAGCTTAACGTACAGGGCTGAAGCTTTCTTT.

This clone showed up many times. V usage is TRBV4-3 and J usage is TRBJ2-1; 8 nucleotides agree with TRBD2. There are 16 residues in the CDR3. CDR1 LGHNA and CDR2 YSLEER come from the germline V gene. V shed 0 bases, J shed 5 bases, and the junction held 6 bases outside the gene matches. The chain's CDR3 is CASSQDASGSHNEQFF. The CDR3 coding sequence is TGCGCCAGCAGCCAAGATGCGAGCGGGAGCCACAATGAGCAGTTCTTC.

Only one count was recorded for this clone. The chain couples TRBV7-3 to TRBJ1-1, with D possibly TRBD1 on 5 matching bases. CDR1 and CDR2 (germline): SGHTA, FQGTGA. This CDR3 spans 16 amino acids. V was clipped by 5 bases and J by 4 bases, with 20 bases between them. Here the CDR3 reads CASSLGGGPGGTEAFF. CDR3 nucleotide sequence: TGTGCCAGCAGCCTGGGGGGTGGTCCGGGTGGCACTGAAGCTTTCTTT.

The table lists this clone with many counts. This sample includes further DNA sequences coding for the same CDR3. The rearrangement joins TRBV12-3 or TRBV12-4 to TRBJ2-1; D possibly matches TRBD1 or TRBD2 (6 bases each). CDR3 length: 16 residues. V lost 5 bases to trimming and J lost 8 bases, with 22 bases between them. The CDR3 DNA reads as TGTGCCAGCAGTCCGGGGGCAAATCAGGCGACGGATGAGCAGTTCTTC. Translation: CASSPGANQATDEQFF.

This clone appeared many times. The genes are TRBV5-1 and TRBJ2-6; the match to TRBD2 covers 7 bases. After removal of 6 bases from V and 4 bases from J, the junction contained 10 bases not matched to a gene. Germline loops: CDR1 SGHRS, CDR2 YFSETQ. This CDR3 has 16 amino acids. The CDR3 bases are TGCGCCAGCACGTCGGGGGGAGGGGCAGGGGCCAACGTCCTGACTTTC. Translating it yields CASTSGGGAGANVLTF.

Notes on this clone: One junction end does not reproduce the germline sequence, and a read error may be involved. The gene calls are TRBV12-3 or TRBV12-4 and TRBJ1-5, with no clear D. The CDR3 spans 17 residues. This chain's CDR3 is CASSLPNGHGNNHPQHF. The CDR3 region has the DNA TGTGCCAGCAGTCTCCCCAACGGGCATGGGAACAATCATCCCCAGCATTTT.

The chain couples TRBV5-1 to TRBJ2-1; possibly TRBD1 for D (6 bases). V gave up 0 bases and J gave up 9 bases, with 22 bases separating them. CDR3 size: 17 residues. Germline V gene data show CDR1 as SGHRS and CDR2 as YFSETQ. The CDR3 region is CASSLEFIRGLGSEQFF. Here the CDR3 DNA reads TGCGCCAGCAGCTTGGAATTCATCAGGGGCCTAGGTAGTGAGCAGTTCTTC. The full variable domain, completed using reference TRBV5-1 and TRBJ2-1, is KAGVTQTPRYLIKTRGQQVTLSCSPISGHRSVSWYQQTPGQGLQFLFEYFSETQRNKGNFPGRFSGRQFSNSRSEMNVSTLELGDSALYLCASSLEFIRGLGSEQFFGPGTRLTVL.

As for this clone: Possible read error: a much larger clone is one base away. Other DNA sequences in the same sample also yield this CDR3. This rearrangement joins TRBV19 to TRBJ2-3, with unresolved D. CDR1 is LNHDA, CDR2 SQIVND, per germline (reference sequence). This CDR3 has 14 amino acids. Trimming took 3 bases from V and 2 from J, leaving 9 bases between them. The CDR3 loop reads CASSIGGDTDTQYF. As DNA, the CDR3 is TGTGCCAGTAGTATTGGTGGCGACACAGATACGCAGTATTTT.

At least ten counts were recorded for this clone. This chain links TRBV7-9 with TRBJ1-2; possible D gene TRBD1, 5 bases. The CDR3 length is 14 residues. Trimming removed 5 bases from V and 7 bases from J, with 17 bases in between. The V gene's germline CDR1 is SEHNR and CDR2 FQNEAQ (reference sequence). The CDR3 region has the DNA TGTGCCAGCAGCGATAAGGCAGGGCGGGGTGGCTACACCTTC. This sequence encodes CASSDKAGRGGYTF.

With respect to this clone: A read error may produce the germline difference seen at one junction end. This rearrangement joins TRBV5-1 to TRBJ1-5, with 8 positions matching TRBD1. Germline V gene lookup returns CDR1 SGHRS and CDR2 YFSETQ. CDR3 length: 15 residues. The CDR3 sequence: CANSMTGVENQPQHF. In DNA form, the CDR3 reads TGCGCCAACAGCATGACAGGGGTCGAAAATCAGCCCCAGCATTTT.

The sample holds many counts of this clone. The chain has TRBV4-3 and TRBJ1-4; 8 bases agree with TRBD1. The CDR3 runs to 16 residues. Germline V gene data show CDR1 as LGHNA and CDR2 as YSLEER. V lost 0 bases, J lost 7 bases, and 7 bases stayed unmatched. CDR3: CASSQDPNRGAEKLFF. CDR3 DNA: TGCGCCAGCAGCCAAGATCCAAACAGGGGGGCTGAAAAACTGTTTTTT.

This clone has a handful of counts. The V gene is TRBV6-1, the J gene TRBJ1-5; the D is unclear. CDR1 is MNHNS and CDR2 is SASEGT in the germline V gene. V shed 4 bases and J shed 4 bases, with 8 bases lying between them. This CDR3 contains 13 residues. DNA of the CDR3: TGTGCCAGCAGTGGTGAGAAGAATCAGCCCCAGCATTTT. Translating gives CASSGEKNQPQHF.

In its sample, this clone was seen many times. The rearrangement joins TRBV28 to TRBJ2-1; TRBD2 aligns across 7 bases. The junction had 3 bases not matched to a gene; V was cut back by 4 bases and J by 0 bases. This CDR3 is built from 15 residues. The germline CDR1 and CDR2 sequences are MDHEN and SYDVKM. The CDR3 DNA reads as TGTGCCAGCAGTTGGGGGAGGGGCTCCTACAATGAGCAGTTCTTC. The encoded protein is CASSWGRGSYNEQFF.

This clone occurred many times. The chain joins TRBV7-6 to TRBJ2-2; D not certain. The CDR3 extends over 14 amino acids. CDR1 is SGHVS, CDR2 FNYEAQ, per germline. The V end lost 0 bases, the J end lost 2 bases, and 4 bases lay between the germline ends. CDR3 nucleotides: TGTGCCAGCAGCTTAGCAGTTAACACCGGGGAGCTGTTTTTT. It specifies CASSLAVNTGELFF.

This clone came up a few times. This may be a read error, as it is one base from a much larger clone. V gene TRBV5-1 combines with J gene TRBJ2-3; possible D gene TRBD2, 5 bases. Germline CDR1 SGHRS, CDR2 YFSETQ. This CDR3 has 11 residues. V was cut by 6 bases and J by 4 bases, with 6 bases left in between. This chain's CDR3 is CASMDSDTQYF. CDR3 in DNA: TGCGCCAGCATGGACTCAGATACGCAGTATTTT.